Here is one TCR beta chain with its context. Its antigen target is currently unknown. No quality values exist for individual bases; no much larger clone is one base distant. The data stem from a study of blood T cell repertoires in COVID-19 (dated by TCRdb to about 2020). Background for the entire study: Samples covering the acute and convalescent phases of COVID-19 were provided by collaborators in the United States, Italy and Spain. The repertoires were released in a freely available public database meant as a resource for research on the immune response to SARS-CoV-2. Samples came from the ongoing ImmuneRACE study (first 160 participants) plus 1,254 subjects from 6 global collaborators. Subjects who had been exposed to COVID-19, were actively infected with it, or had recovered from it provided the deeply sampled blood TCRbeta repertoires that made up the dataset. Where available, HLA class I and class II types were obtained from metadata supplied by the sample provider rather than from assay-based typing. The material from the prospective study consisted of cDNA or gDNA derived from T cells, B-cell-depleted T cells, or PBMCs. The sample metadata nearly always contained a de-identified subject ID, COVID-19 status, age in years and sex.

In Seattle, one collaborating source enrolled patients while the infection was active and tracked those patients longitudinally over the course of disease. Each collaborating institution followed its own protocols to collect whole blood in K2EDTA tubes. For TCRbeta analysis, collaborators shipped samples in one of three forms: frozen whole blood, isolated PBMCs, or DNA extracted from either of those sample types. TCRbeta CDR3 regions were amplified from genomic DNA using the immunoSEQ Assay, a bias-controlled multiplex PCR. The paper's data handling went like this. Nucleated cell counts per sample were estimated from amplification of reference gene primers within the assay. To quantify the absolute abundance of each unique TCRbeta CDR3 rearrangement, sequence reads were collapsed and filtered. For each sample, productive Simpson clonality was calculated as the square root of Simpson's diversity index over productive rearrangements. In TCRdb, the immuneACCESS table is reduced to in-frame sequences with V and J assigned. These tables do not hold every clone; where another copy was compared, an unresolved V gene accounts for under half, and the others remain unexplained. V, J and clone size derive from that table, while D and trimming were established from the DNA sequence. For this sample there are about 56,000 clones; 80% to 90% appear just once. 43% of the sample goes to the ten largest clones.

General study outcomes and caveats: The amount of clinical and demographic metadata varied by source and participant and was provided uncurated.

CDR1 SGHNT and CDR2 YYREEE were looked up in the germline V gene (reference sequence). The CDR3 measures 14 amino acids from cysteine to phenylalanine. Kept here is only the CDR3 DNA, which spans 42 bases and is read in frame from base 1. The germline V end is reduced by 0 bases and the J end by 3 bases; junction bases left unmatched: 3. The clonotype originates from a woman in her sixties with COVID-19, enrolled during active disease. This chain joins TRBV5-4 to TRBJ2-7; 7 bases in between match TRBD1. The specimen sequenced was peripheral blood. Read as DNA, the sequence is TGTGCCAGCAGCTTGGGGCAGGGGGACTACGAGCAGTACTTC. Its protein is CASSLGQGDYEQYF.